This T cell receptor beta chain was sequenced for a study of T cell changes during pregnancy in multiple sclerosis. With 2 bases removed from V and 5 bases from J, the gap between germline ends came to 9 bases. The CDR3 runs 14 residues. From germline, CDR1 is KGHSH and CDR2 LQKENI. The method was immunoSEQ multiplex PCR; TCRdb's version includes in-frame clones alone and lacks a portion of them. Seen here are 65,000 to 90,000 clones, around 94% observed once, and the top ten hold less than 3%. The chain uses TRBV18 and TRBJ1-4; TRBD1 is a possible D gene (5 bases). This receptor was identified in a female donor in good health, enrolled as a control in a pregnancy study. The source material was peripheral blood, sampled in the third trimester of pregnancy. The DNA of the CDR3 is TGTGCCAGCTCACCAGGGAGGGGCAATGAAAAACTGTTTTTT. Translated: CASSPGRGNEKLFF.